This T cell receptor beta chain appears in the sequencing data of a study of shared clonotypes between healthy human individuals. Study context: The people who gave samples were a couple of women and a few men aged 18 to 49.

Positively selected for CCR7, the CD45RO-negative cells used as naive CD8 cells excluded terminally differentiated effector memory CD45RA+ cells. All donors were healthy HIV-negative adults lacking recent acute infections or vaccinations. Measured with immunoSEQ multiplex PCR; TCRdb has only the in-frame clones, and not every one. The top ten clones hold about 0.11% of a sample with some 630,000 clones, about 96% of them seen once. The CDR3 extends over 15 amino acids. Per the germline V gene, CDR1 is GTSNPN and CDR2 is SVGIG (reference sequence). Trimming removed 3 bases from V and 2 bases from J, with 17 bases in between.

The sequenced sample consisted of naive CD8+ T cells sorted from blood. The chain joins TRBV30 to TRBJ2-7, with a possible D match to TRBD2 (6 bases). The receptor was isolated from a woman aged 25 to 39 in good health. CDR3 DNA: TGTGCCTGGAGCTCCCTGACTAGTTCAACCTACGAGCAGTACTTC. Protein: CAWSSLTSSTYEQYF. Supplemented by reference TRBV30 and TRBJ2-7, the full variable domain reads SQTIHQWPATLVQPVGSPLSLECTVEGTSNPNLYWYRQAAGRGLQLLFYSVGIGQISSEVPQNLSASRPQDRQFILSSKKLLLSDSGFYLCAWSSLTSSTYEQYFGPGTRLTVT.